The 32 T cell receptor beta chains below were found in one sample sequenced in a study of CD8+ T cells in alopecia areata. In each case, RNA was isolated and then reverse transcribed into cDNA as the sequencing template. Clones were read by immunoSEQ multiplex PCR, and TCRdb kept only the in-frame ones, dropping some. In the table there are 200,000 or so clones, roughly 50% of which are singletons. The sample comprised CD8+ T cells sorted from blood. These receptors were collected from a human donor in good health.

This chain links TRBV5-1 with TRBJ1-2; no clear D. The CDR3 is 14 amino acids. The V and J ends lost 4 bases and 8 bases respectively, with 18 bases between them. Germline-derived CDR1 and CDR2 are SGHRS and YFSETQ. The CDR3: CASSPVAWEMGYTF. The CDR3 DNA follows: TGCGCCAGCAGCCCGGTCGCCTGGGAGATGGGCTACACCTTC. The full variable domain, with the rest looked up from reference TRBV5-1 and TRBJ1-2, is KAGVTQTPRYLIKTRGQQVTLSCSPISGHRSVSWYQQTPGQGLQFLFEYFSETQRNKGNFPGRFSGRQFSNSRSEMNVSTLELGDSALYLCASSPVAWEMGYTFGSGTRLTVV.

The CDR3 is CASSLGVGAEGYTF. Written as DNA, the CDR3 is TGTGCCAGCAGCTTAGGCGTAGGGGCGGAAGGCTACACCTTC. The V and J genes are TRBV7-9 and TRBJ1-2, with D perhaps TRBD1 (5 bases). CDR3 size: 14 residues. The V gene's germline CDR1 is SEHNR and CDR2 FQNEAQ (reference sequence). Trimming removed 1 base from V and 8 bases from J, with 14 bases in between.

This rearrangement joins TRBV30 to TRBJ1-2, with 7 bases that match TRBD1. This CDR3 contains 15 residues. J lost 5 bases, V lost 1 base, and 10 bases had no gene match. Germline loops: CDR1 GTSNPN, CDR2 SVGIG (reference sequence). The CDR3 is CAWSGGTVSGYGYTF. DNA for the CDR3: TGTGCCTGGAGTGGAGGGACAGTTTCGGGGTATGGCTACACCTTC.

Concerning this clone itself: This same CDR3 is encoded by further DNA sequences in the sample. V and J are TRBV7-9 and TRBJ2-7; D gene ambiguous. The CDR3 extends over 12 amino acids. Germline V gene lookup returns CDR1 SEHNR and CDR2 FQNEAQ (reference sequence). Trimming cost V 5 bases and J 2 bases, with 7 bases left between them. The CDR3 DNA reads as TGTGCCAGCAGCCACGGTACCTACGAGCAGTACTTC. Translating it yields CASSHGTYEQYF.

The chain joins TRBV4-1 to TRBJ2-5; 9 bases line up with TRBD2. CDR3 length: 16 amino acids. J lost 2 bases, V lost 2 bases, and 6 bases had no gene match. The germline gives CDR1 MGHRA, CDR2 YSYEKL. CDR3 nucleotides: TGCGCCAGCAGCCAACGGGCCAGCGGGGGGCAAGAGACCCAGTACTTC. As protein: CASSQRASGGQETQYF.

The V and J genes are TRBV7-9 and TRBJ2-3; D not resolved. Germline values: CDR1 SEHNR, CDR2 FQNEAQ (reference sequence). V shed 4 bases and J shed 1 base, with 9 bases lying between them. This CDR3 spans 14 amino acids. CDR3 in amino acids: CASSYARGTDTQYF. In DNA form, the CDR3 reads TGTGCCAGCAGCTACGCCCGTGGCACAGATACGCAGTATTTT.

The V and J genes are TRBV5-1 and TRBJ1-4; D not certain. This CDR3 is built from 15 residues. CDR1 is SGHRS, CDR2 YFSETQ, per germline. Trimming stripped 0 bases from V and 0 bases from J, with 6 bases between. The CDR3 is CASSLEQPTNEKLFF. CDR3 in DNA: TGCGCCAGCAGCTTGGAACAACCAACTAATGAAAAACTGTTTTTT.

The V and J genes are TRBV5-4 and TRBJ2-5; D remains ambiguous. Germline V lookup: CDR1 SGHNT, CDR2 YYREEE (reference sequence). Trimming removed 1 base at V and 3 bases at J, with 7 bases between. This CDR3 contains 13 residues. The chain's CDR3 is CASSLRTEETQYF. The CDR3 coding sequence is TGTGCCAGCAGCTTGAGGACGGAAGAGACCCAGTACTTC.

This chain joins TRBV6-5 and TRBJ1-1, with a tentative D call TRBD1 (6 bases). V was cut by 7 bases and J by 1 base, with 10 bases left in between. CDR1 MNHEY and CDR2 SVGAGI come from the germline V gene. There are 13 residues in the CDR3. CDR3 nucleotide sequence: TGTGCCAGCAACGGACAGCCGAACACTGAAGCTTTCTTT. Its protein is CASNGQPNTEAFF.

The DNA of the CDR3 is TGTGCCAGCAGTTTATCGCGCCAGAACACTGAAGCTTTCTTT. The encoded protein is CASSLSRQNTEAFF. The gene calls are TRBV27 and TRBJ1-1; D is unclear. The CDR3 has 14 amino acids. Germline values: CDR1 MNHEY, CDR2 SMNVEV (reference sequence). Trimming removed 0 bases from V and 1 base from J, with 6 bases in between.

This clone was detected many times. CDR3 coding DNA: TGTGCCAGCAGTCCTAGACAGGGGGGAACAGATACGCAGTATTTT. This codes for CASSPRQGGTDTQYF. The chain combines TRBV6-5 with TRBJ2-3, with TRBD1 matching 9 bases. Germline V gene sequence: CDR1 MNHEY, CDR2 SVGAGI. The ends lost 5 bases at V and 3 bases at J; junction bases unmatched: 6. The CDR3 extends over 15 amino acids.

Only a few counts were recorded for this clone. The chain links TRBV29-1 to TRBJ2-1; 7 bases are a match to TRBD1. Per germline, CDR1 SQVTM and CDR2 ANQGSEA. The CDR3 contains 12 residues. Trimming took 7 bases from V and 8 from J; bases not matched to a gene: 8. The CDR3 DNA sequence: TGCAGCGGAACACCGACAGGGTATGAGCAGTTCTTC. This encodes CSGTPTGYEQFF.

V usage is TRBV6-5 and J usage is TRBJ2-3, with D possibly TRBD2 on 6 matching bases. The V gene's germline CDR1 is MNHEY and CDR2 SVGAGI. The CDR3 consists of 15 residues. Trimming removed 0 bases from V and 2 bases from J, with 9 bases in between. CDR3 nucleotide sequence: TGTGCCAGCAGTTACTCGAGCGGGCACACAGATACGCAGTATTTT. Its protein is CASSYSSGHTDTQYF.

The gene calls are TRBV27 and TRBJ1-2; 8 positions agree with TRBD1. V lost 5 bases to trimming and J lost 3 bases; unmatched junction nucleotides: 11. Germline V CDR1 and CDR2: MNHEY, SMNVEV (reference sequence). CDR3 length equals 16 residues. This CDR3 reads CASSPTGGALYYGYTF. The CDR3 DNA reads as TGTGCCAGCAGTCCCACAGGGGGGGCCCTATACTATGGCTACACCTTC.

This chain links TRBV6-5 with TRBJ1-1; no clear D gene. Trimming took off 5 bases at V and 4 bases at J, with 8 bases between the two ends. CDR1 and CDR2 from the germline V gene are MNHEY and SVGAGI. This CDR3 region has 12 residues. The CDR3 DNA follows: TGTGCCAGCAGTGTCGGAGGCACTGAAGCTTTCTTT. Translating it yields CASSVGGTEAFF.

V and J are TRBV5-6 and TRBJ2-4, with unresolved D. Germline V gives CDR1 SGHDT, CDR2 YYEEEE. Deletions cut 4 bases from V and 0 bases from J, with 17 bases between. The CDR3 length is 17 residues. DNA of the CDR3: TGTGCCAGCAGCCCCGGACGCCTTGAACTAGCCAAAAACATTCAGTACTTC. As protein: CASSPGRLELAKNIQYF. Full variable domain (missing parts from reference TRBV5-6 and TRBJ2-4): DAGVTQSPTHLIKTRGQQVTLRCSPKSGHDTVSWYQQALGQGPQFIFQYYEEEERQRGNFPDRFSGHQFPNYSSELNVNALLLGDSALYLCASSPGRLELAKNIQYFGAGTRLSVL.

This clone was counted a single time. The chain links TRBV2 to TRBJ1-1; no reliable D call. The V end was cut by 6 bases, the J end by 2 bases, with 4 bases between. This CDR3 has 11 residues. Germline CDR1 and CDR2: SNHLY and FYNNEI. The CDR3 is CASRDNTEAFF. CDR3 sequence (DNA): TGTGCCAGCAGGGATAACACTGAAGCTTTCTTT.

By share, this clone ranks as medium-sized. This CDR3 is also generated by other DNA sequences in the sample. This chain connects TRBV7-9 to TRBJ2-3; D gene unclear. V shed 1 base and J shed 2 bases, with 10 bases lying between them. The germline V gene encodes CDR1 SEHNR and CDR2 FQNEAQ (reference sequence). The CDR3 runs to 15 residues. The CDR3 loop reads CASSLGTDNTDTQYF. The CDR3 bases are TGTGCCAGCAGCTTAGGAACGGATAACACAGATACGCAGTATTTT.

This chain links TRBV2 with TRBJ2-3; D gene ambiguous. This CDR3 is 15 amino acids long. Between the trimmed V and J ends, which lost 3 bases and 2 bases, there was a span of 12 bases. Looked up from germline, CDR1 is SNHLY and CDR2 is FYNNEI. DNA for the CDR3: TGTGCCAGCAGTGACGACACGATCCCCACAGATACGCAGTATTTT. Residues: CASSDDTIPTDTQYF.

The rearrangement links TRBV6-5 to TRBJ2-5; 8 bases are a match to TRBD1. This CDR3 comprises 14 residues. Germline lookup yields CDR1 MNHEY and CDR2 SVGAGI. V dropped 2 bases and J dropped 2; count of bases not matched to a gene: 1. CDR3 amino acids: CASSYGTGQETQYF. As DNA, the CDR3 is TGTGCCAGCAGTTACGGGACAGGACAAGAGACCCAGTACTTC.

The V and J genes are TRBV7-3 and TRBJ2-3; 8 nucleotides align to TRBD2. Germline CDR1 and CDR2: SGHTA and FQGTGA. The V and J ends lost 3 bases and 4 bases, in that order; junction bases with no gene match: 3. This CDR3 region has 14 residues. The chain's CDR3 is CASSFVAGPDTQYF. The CDR3 DNA sequence: TGTGCCAGCAGCTTTGTAGCGGGGCCAGATACGCAGTATTTT.

The chain employs TRBV6-1 and TRBJ1-2; the D gene is possibly TRBD1 (5 bases). CDR1 and CDR2 from the germline V gene are MNHNS and SASEGT. CDR3 length: 12 amino acids. V lost 8 bases and J lost 8, with 15 bases in between. CDR3 loop: CASPGGRGGYTF. The CDR3 coding sequence is TGTGCCAGCCCGGGGGGGAGAGGAGGCTACACCTTC.

The rearrangement uses TRBV25-1 and TRBJ1-1; 7 positions match TRBD1. The CDR3 contains 14 residues. V shed 6 bases, J shed 6 bases, and the junction held 10 bases outside the gene matches. Germline V gives CDR1 MGHDK, CDR2 SYGVNS. As DNA, the CDR3 is TGTGCCAGCAGCCTCGGGAGGGGGCACGCTGAAGCTTTCTTT. Translation: CASSLGRGHAEAFF.

V and J are TRBV27 and TRBJ2-7; 10 bases fit TRBD1. Losses at the gene ends were 5 bases for V and 7 bases for J; bases not matched to a gene: 5. From germline, CDR1 is MNHEY and CDR2 SMNVEV (reference sequence). CDR3 size: 13 residues. CDR3 amino acids: CASSGTGVLEQYF. CDR3 sequence (DNA): TGTGCCAGCAGTGGGACAGGGGTATTGGAGCAGTACTTC.

This chain uses TRBV5-4 with TRBJ2-7, with D unresolved. Trimming pared 0 bases from V and 3 bases from J, leaving 4 bases between. Germline V lookup: CDR1 SGHNT, CDR2 YYREEE (reference sequence). This CDR3 is built from 12 residues. CDR3 region: CASSLVRYEQYF. As DNA, the CDR3 is TGTGCCAGCAGCTTGGTCCGCTACGAGCAGTACTTC.

The chain carries TRBV4-1 and TRBJ2-5; 9 positions agree with TRBD2. The J segment lost 3 bases and the V segment lost 4 bases, leaving 9 bases of the junction unmatched. In germline, CDR1 is MGHRA, CDR2 YSYEKL. The CDR3 has 16 amino acids. CDR3 amino acids: CASSLGYSGGKETQYF. In DNA form, the CDR3 reads TGCGCCAGCAGCCTTGGATATAGCGGGGGAAAAGAGACCCAGTACTTC.

The chain recombines TRBV19 with TRBJ2-3; D gene uncertain. The CDR3 loop spans 13 amino acids. Germline V gives CDR1 LNHDA, CDR2 SQIVND (reference sequence). Trimming removed 4 bases at V and 1 base at J, with 6 bases between. As DNA, the CDR3 is TGTGCCAGTAGTACTTTAGGCACAGATACGCAGTATTTT. Its protein is CASSTLGTDTQYF.

The V gene is TRBV5-4, the J gene TRBJ2-7; D may match TRBD1 or TRBD2 (5 bases each). Trimming stripped 3 bases from V and 7 bases from J, with 14 bases between. CDR3 length: 13 amino acids. The germline V gene encodes CDR1 SGHNT and CDR2 YYREEE (reference sequence). The CDR3 region is CASSSTGGWEQYF. The CDR3, as DNA: TGTGCCAGCAGCTCGACTGGGGGATGGGAGCAGTACTTC.

The chain links TRBV4-1 to TRBJ1-2; 10 positions agree with TRBD1. Germline CDR1 MGHRA, CDR2 YSYEKL. With 0 bases clipped from V and 8 bases from J, the junction kept 12 bases outside the gene matches. The CDR3 has 17 amino acids. This CDR3 reads CASSQDLGTGVVGGYTF. The CDR3 region has the DNA TGCGCCAGCAGCCAAGATCTCGGGACAGGGGTCGTTGGAGGCTACACCTTC.

The J gene is TRBJ1-6, the V gene TRBV27; possible D gene TRBD1, 6 bases. Trimming removed 5 bases at V and 3 bases at J, with 14 bases between. The CDR3 covers 16 residues. Germline lookup yields CDR1 MNHEY and CDR2 SMNVEV (reference sequence). The CDR3 DNA is TGTGCCAGCAGTAAACGGGCGACAGGCTATAATTCACCCCTCCACTTT. Residues: CASSKRATGYNSPLHF.

In its sample, this clone was seen a few times. The chain is built from TRBV6-5 and TRBJ1-2; 8 bases are a match to TRBD1. Trimming at V came to 7 bases and at J to 0 bases, leaving 7 bases not matched to a gene. The CDR3 is 15 residues long. The germline V gene encodes CDR1 MNHEY and CDR2 SVGAGI. The CDR3 DNA follows: TGTGCCAGCAAGGGTGGACAGGGAGCTAACTATGGCTACACCTTC. It encodes CASKGGQGANYGYTF.

The rearrangement joins TRBV2 to TRBJ2-6; no clear D gene. Trimming pared 5 bases from V and 2 bases from J, leaving 7 bases between. The CDR3 is made up of 14 amino acids. CDR1 and CDR2 from the germline V gene are SNHLY and FYNNEI. CDR3 coding DNA: TGTGCCAGCAGTTCTGGGCCTGGGGCCAACGTCCTGACTTTC. This sequence encodes CASSSGPGANVLTF. Full variable domain (missing parts from reference TRBV2 and TRBJ2-6): EPEVTQTPSHQVTQMGQEVILRCVPISNHLYFYWYRQILGQKVEFLVSFYNNEISEKSEIFDDQFSVERPDGSNFTLKIRSTKLEDSAMYFCASSSGPGANVLTFGAGSRLTVL.